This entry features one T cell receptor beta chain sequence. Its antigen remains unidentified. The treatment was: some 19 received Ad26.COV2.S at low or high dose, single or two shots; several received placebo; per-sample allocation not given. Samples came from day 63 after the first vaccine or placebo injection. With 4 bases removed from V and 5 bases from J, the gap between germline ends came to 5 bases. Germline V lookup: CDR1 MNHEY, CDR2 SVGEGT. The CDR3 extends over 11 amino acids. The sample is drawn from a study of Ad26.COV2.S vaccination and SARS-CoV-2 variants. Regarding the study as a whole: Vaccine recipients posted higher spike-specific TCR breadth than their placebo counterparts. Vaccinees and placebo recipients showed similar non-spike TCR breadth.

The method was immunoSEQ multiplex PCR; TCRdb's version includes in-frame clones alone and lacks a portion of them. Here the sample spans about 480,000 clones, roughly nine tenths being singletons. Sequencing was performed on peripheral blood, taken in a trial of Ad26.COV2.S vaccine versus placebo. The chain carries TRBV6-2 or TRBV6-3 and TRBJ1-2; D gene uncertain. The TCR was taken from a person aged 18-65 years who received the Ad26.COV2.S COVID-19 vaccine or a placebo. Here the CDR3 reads CASSSGYGYTF. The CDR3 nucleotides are TGTGCCAGCAGTTCGGGATATGGCTACACCTTC.